This T cell receptor beta chain was retrieved from a study of T cell responses to AZD1222 COVID-19 vaccine. With regard to this clone: Its cognate antigen is unknown.

Regarding the study as a whole: Baseline seropositivity occurred in only six AZD1222 recipients.

Per germline, CDR1 SGHRS and CDR2 YFSETQ. After removal of 4 bases from V and 5 bases from J, the junction contained 7 bases not matched to a gene. This CDR3 comprises 15 residues. The assay was immunoSEQ multiplex PCR, and TCRdb's table has in-frame clones only and misses some. This sample has about 120,000 clones, with about 88% found just once. The chain joins TRBV5-1 to TRBJ1-4, with 8 positions matching TRBD1. The TCR was taken from an adult who received the AZD1222 COVID-19 vaccine. Material: peripheral blood, obtained 28 days after the second AZD1222 dose. CDR3 sequence: CASSGQGQRNEKLFF. The CDR3 DNA sequence: TGCGCCAGCAGCGGACAGGGACAGCGAAATGAAAAACTGTTTTTT.